The 5 T cell receptor beta chains below come from one sample, sequenced in a study of response to subunit inactivated influenza vaccine. TCRdb re-called the RT-PCR reads with MiXCR, one entry per CDR3 protein. In the table there are 150,000 to 200,000 distinct CDR3 sequences, less than 15% of which are singletons. The data were also submitted as part of a second study, on T cells expressing NK-cell markers. That paper states: Libraries used 5'RACE template switching adding universal primer site and UMIs.

Source: CD8+ T cells sorted from PBMCs, taken 11 to 12 days after vaccination. The receptors originated from a man aged 50 or older who received an inactivated influenza vaccine.

In this sample, this clonotype turned up many times. The chain couples TRBV7-6 to TRBJ1-5; 10 bases line up with TRBD1. Looked up from germline, CDR1 is SGHVS and CDR2 is FNYEAQ. There are 17 residues in the CDR3. J lost 0 bases, V lost 5 bases, and 7 bases had no gene match. For the CDR3, the DNA is TGTGCCAGCAGCCCTGGGACAGGGGTATATAGCAATCAGCCCCAGCATTTT. Its translation: CASSPGTGVYSNQPQHF.

The sample holds many counts of this clonotype. The V and J genes are TRBV12-3 or TRBV12-4 and TRBJ1-1, with TRBD1 identical over 9 bases. The CDR3 runs to 16 residues. V lost 6 bases to trimming and J lost 3 bases; unmatched junction nucleotides: 11. CDR3 coding DNA: TGTGCCAGCAGCCAAGACTACAGGGGGCAAGACACTGAAGCTTTCTTT. Translated, it gives CASSQDYRGQDTEAFF.

The chain is built from TRBV5-6 and TRBJ2-2; D remains unclear. Germline V CDR1 and CDR2: SGHDT, YYEEEE. Deletions cut 0 bases from V and 6 bases from J, with 12 bases between. This CDR3 spans 15 amino acids. Written as DNA, the CDR3 is TGTGCCAGCAGCTTGGAAGGTCCGGGTCCCGGGGAGCTGTTTTTT. Translating it yields CASSLEGPGPGELFF.

This clonotype was seen many times. This rearrangement joins TRBV28 to TRBJ2-6, with D perhaps matching TRBD1 (6 bases). Trimming stripped 6 bases from V and 0 bases from J, with 21 bases between. This CDR3 contains 19 residues. Looked up from germline, CDR1 is MDHEN and CDR2 is SYDVKM. CDR3 nucleotides: TGTGCCAGCAGCAGCCCTAGACGAGACAGGCACTCTGGGGCCAACGTCCTGACTTTC. As protein: CASSSPRRDRHSGANVLTF.

V usage is TRBV5-1 and J usage is TRBJ2-1; 11 nucleotides match TRBD2. This CDR3 contains 15 residues. The junction had 4 bases not matched to a gene; V was cut back by 6 bases and J by 2 bases. Per germline, CDR1 SGHRS and CDR2 YFSETQ. In DNA form, the CDR3 reads TGCGCCAGCACGTTTAGCGGGGGGGCCTACAATGAGCAGTTCTTC. Residues: CASTFSGGAYNEQFF.